The present TCR beta chain was sequenced within a study of T cell clones after liver transplantation. Study as a whole: HCV positivity affected three of eight recipients; the rest lacked autoimmune or viral indications. Blood was drawn pre-transplant, before withdrawal, and after full or failed withdrawal.

Using immunoSEQ multiplex PCR, the repertoire was profiled, and TCRdb retains in-frame clones only, with some absent. The data show more than 75,000 clones, with 80% to 85% seen just once and around 0.45% held by the top ten. Concerning this clone itself: Its cognate antigen is unknown.

This CDR3 has 13 amino acids. Germline loops: CDR1 MNHEY, CDR2 SVGAGI. V lost 2 bases and J 3 bases, leaving 4 bases between the germline ends. The study's findings and limits: In 5 of 8 subjects, circulating graft-donor-reactive CD4 TCRbeta sequences fell significantly after transplant. Low donor cell numbers restricted donor-reactive repertoire measurement in two subjects.

Sequencing used CD4+ T cells from blood, obtained approximately 3.5 years after liver transplant. The chain couples TRBV6-5 to TRBJ1-4; D is unresolved. The TCR originated in a human patient who received a liver transplant. Some of these T cells may belong to the graft donor. CDR3: CASSYGPNEKLFF. CDR3 in DNA: TGTGCCAGCAGTTACGGACCTAATGAAAAACTGTTTTTT.